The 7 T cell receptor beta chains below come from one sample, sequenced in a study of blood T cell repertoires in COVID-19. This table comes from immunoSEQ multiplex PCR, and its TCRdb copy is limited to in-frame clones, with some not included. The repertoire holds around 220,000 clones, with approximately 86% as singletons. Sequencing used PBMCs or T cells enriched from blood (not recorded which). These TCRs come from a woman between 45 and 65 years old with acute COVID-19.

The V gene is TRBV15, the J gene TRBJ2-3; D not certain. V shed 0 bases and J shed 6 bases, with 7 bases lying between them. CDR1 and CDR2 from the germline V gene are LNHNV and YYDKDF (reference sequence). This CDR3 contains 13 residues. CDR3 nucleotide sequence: TGTGCCACCAGCAGAGATGTCAGGGATACGCAGTATTTT. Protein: CATSRDVRDTQYF. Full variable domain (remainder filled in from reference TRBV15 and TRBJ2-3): DAMVIQNPRYQVTQFGKPVTLSCSQTLNHNVMYWYQQKSSQAPKLLFHYYDKDFNNEADTPDNFQSRRPNTSFCFLDIRSPGLGDTAMYLCATSRDVRDTQYFGPGTRLTVL.

The CDR3 here is CASNPTGLVNGYTF. DNA for the CDR3: TGTGCCAGCAACCCGACAGGGCTGGTGAATGGCTACACCTTC. This chain uses TRBV6-5 with TRBJ1-2; TRBD1 agrees at 7 bases. The CDR3 spans 14 residues. The J segment lost 6 bases and the V segment lost 7 bases, leaving 11 bases of the junction unmatched. Germline CDR1 reads MNHEY; CDR2 reads SVGAGI.

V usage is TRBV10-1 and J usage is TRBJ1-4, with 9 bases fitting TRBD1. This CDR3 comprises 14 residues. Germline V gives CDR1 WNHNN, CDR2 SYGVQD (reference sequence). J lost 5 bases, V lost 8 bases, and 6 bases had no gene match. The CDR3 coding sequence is TGCGCCAGCGGGGACAGGGTACCAAATGAAAAACTGTTTTTT. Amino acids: CASGDRVPNEKLFF.

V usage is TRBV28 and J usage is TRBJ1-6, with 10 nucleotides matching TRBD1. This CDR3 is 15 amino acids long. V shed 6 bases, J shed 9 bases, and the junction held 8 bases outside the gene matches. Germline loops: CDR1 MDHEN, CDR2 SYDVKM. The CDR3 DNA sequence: TGTGCCAGCAGCAGATCCGGGACAGGGGCTTCACCCCTCCACTTT. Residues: CASSRSGTGASPLHF.

The CDR3 bases are TGTGCCAGCAGTTCGGCGGCAGAAGATACGCAGTATTTT. It translates to CASSSAAEDTQYF. The V gene is TRBV12-3 or TRBV12-4, the J gene TRBJ2-3; D unclear. This CDR3 is built from 13 residues. V gave up 4 bases and J gave up 5 bases, with 10 bases separating them.

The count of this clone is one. CDR3 region: CASSNRDRGPENIQYF. CDR3 in DNA: TGCGCCAGCAGCAACCGGGACAGGGGGCCGGAGAACATTCAGTACTTC. This chain connects TRBV5-1 to TRBJ2-4; 12 bases map to TRBD1. After removal of 4 bases from V and 7 bases from J, the junction contained 9 bases not matched to a gene. The CDR3 has 16 residues. Germline V gene sequence: CDR1 SGHRS, CDR2 YFSETQ.

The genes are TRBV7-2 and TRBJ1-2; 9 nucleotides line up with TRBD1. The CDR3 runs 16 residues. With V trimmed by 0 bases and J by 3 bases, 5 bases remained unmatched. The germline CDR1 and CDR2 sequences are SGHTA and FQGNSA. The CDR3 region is CASSLAQQGAHYGYTF. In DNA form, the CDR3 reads TGTGCCAGCAGCTTAGCCCAACAGGGGGCACACTATGGCTACACCTTC.